This T cell receptor (beta chain) was sequenced during a study of Ad26.COV2.S vaccination and SARS-CoV-2 variants. Overall study context: Dosing was one shot or two shots 56 days apart. Study results and limitations: There was reportedly substantial breadth in spike-specific CD8+ and CD4+ T cell responses after vaccination.

Specified treatment: 15 to 20 received Ad26.COV2.S at low or high dose, single or two shots; about 5 received placebo; per-sample allocation not given. Samples came from day 63 after the first vaccine or placebo injection. The study used a vaccine consisting of an Ad26 vector that expressed Wuhan-strain SARS-CoV-2 spike. The table came from immunoSEQ multiplex PCR; TCRdb's copy has only in-frame clones and leaves some out. The sample gives about 280,000 clones, around 87% of which show up once; about 3.1% is in the top ten. This clone was seen a single time. Its antigen is not identified. Germline lookup yields CDR1 LGHNA and CDR2 YNFKEQ. V dropped 3 bases and J dropped 5 bases, with 16 bases sitting between them. CDR3 length equals 15 residues.

This receptor was identified in a person aged 18-60 years who received the Ad26.COV2.S COVID-19 vaccine or a placebo. The chain uses TRBV4-2 and TRBJ1-2, with a tentative D call TRBD1 (6 bases). The specimen was peripheral blood, collected in a trial of Ad26.COV2.S vaccine versus placebo. For the CDR3, the DNA is TGTGCCAGCAGCCACCCTTTCCCAGGGGAATATGGCTACACCTTC. This sequence encodes CASSHPFPGEYGYTF.